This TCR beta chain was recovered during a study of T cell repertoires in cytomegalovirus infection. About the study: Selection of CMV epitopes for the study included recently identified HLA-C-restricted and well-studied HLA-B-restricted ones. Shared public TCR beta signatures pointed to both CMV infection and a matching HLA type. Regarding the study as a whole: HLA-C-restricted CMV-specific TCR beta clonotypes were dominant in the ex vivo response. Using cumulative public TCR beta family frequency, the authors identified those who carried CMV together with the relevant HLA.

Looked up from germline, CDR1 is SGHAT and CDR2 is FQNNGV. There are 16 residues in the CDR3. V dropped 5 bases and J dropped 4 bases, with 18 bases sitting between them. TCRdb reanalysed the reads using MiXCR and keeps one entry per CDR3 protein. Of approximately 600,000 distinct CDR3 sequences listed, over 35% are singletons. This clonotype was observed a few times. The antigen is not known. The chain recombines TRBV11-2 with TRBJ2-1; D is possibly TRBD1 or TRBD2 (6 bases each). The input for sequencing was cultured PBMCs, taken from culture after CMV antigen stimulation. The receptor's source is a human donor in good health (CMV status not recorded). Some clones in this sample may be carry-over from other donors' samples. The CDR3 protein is CASSTYSEGGYNEQFF. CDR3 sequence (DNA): TGTGCCAGCAGCACCTATAGCGAGGGGGGATACAATGAGCAGTTCTTC. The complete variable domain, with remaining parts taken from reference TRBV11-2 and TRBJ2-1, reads EAGVAQSPRYKIIEKRQSVAFWCNPISGHATLYWYQQILGQGPKLLIQFQNNGVVDDSQLPKDRFSAERLKGVDSTLKIQPAKLEDSAVYLCASSTYSEGGYNEQFFGPGTRLTVL.